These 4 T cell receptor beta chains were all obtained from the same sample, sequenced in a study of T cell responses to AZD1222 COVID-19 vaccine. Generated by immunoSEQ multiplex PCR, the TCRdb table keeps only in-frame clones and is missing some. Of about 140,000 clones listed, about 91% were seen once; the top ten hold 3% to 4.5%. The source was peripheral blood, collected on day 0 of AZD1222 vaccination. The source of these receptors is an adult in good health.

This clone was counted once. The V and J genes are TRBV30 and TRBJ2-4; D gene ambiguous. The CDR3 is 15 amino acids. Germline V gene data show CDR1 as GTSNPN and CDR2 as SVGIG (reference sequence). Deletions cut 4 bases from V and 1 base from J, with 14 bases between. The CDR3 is CAWTLTLGAKNIQYF. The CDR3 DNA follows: TGTGCCTGGACCCTGACGTTGGGGGCCAAAAACATTCAGTACTTC.

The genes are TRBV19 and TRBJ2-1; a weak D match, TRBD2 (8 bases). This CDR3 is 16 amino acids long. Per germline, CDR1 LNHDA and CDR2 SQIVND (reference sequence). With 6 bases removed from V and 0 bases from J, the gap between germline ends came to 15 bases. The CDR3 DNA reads TGTGCCAGTAGAGGCAGGGGGACTAGCTCCTACAATGAGCAGTTCTTC. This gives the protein CASRGRGTSSYNEQFF.

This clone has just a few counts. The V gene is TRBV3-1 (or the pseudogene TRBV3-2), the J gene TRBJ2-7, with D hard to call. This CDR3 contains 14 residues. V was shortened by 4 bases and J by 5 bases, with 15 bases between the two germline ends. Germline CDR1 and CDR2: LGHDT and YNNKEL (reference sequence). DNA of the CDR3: TGTGCCAGCAGCCCCCTCCCGTCCCCCAACGAGCAGTACTTC. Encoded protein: CASSPLPSPNEQYF.

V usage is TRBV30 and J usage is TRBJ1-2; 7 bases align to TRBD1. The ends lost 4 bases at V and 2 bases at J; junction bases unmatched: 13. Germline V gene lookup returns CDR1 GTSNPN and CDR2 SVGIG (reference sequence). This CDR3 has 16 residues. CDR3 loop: CAWMPLTGKNNYGYTF. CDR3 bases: TGTGCCTGGATGCCTTTGACAGGGAAAAACAACTATGGCTACACCTTC.